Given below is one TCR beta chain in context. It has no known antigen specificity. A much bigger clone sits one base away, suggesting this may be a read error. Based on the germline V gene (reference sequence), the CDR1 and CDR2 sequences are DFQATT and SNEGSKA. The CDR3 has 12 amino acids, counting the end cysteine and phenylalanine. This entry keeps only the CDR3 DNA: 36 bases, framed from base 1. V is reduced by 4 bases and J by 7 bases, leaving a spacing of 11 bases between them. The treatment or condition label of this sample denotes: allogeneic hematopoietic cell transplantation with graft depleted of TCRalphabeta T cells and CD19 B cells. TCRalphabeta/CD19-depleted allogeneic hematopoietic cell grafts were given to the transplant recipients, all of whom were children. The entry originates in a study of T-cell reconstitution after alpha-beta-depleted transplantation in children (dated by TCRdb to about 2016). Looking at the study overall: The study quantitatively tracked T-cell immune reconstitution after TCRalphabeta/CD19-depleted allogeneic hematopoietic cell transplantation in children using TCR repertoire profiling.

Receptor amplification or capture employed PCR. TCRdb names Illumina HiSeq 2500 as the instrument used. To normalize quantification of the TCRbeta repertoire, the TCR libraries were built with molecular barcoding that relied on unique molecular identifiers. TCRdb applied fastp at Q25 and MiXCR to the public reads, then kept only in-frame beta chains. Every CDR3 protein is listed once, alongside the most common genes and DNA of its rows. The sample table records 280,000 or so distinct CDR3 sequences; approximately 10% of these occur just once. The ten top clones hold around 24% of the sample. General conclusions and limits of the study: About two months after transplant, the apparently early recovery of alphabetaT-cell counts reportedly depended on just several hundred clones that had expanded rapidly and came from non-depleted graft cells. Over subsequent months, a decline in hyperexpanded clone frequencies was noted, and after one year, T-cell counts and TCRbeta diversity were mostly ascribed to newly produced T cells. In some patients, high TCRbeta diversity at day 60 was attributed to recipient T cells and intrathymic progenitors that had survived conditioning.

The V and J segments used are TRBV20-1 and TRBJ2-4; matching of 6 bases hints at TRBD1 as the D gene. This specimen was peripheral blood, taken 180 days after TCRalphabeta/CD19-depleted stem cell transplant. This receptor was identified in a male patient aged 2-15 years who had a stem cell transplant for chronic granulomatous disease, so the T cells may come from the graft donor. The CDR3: CSANGQRNIQYF. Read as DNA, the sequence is TGCAGTGCTAATGGACAGAGGAACATTCAGTACTTC.